This T cell receptor beta chain was recovered during a study of blood T cell repertoires in COVID-19. CDR3 length: 15 amino acids. V gave up 3 bases and J gave up 7 bases, with 13 bases separating them. The germline gives CDR1 SNHLY, CDR2 FYNNEI. This clone was observed a handful of times. In the original processing: From reference gene primer amplification, estimates of nucleated cell counts were derived. This table comes from immunoSEQ multiplex PCR, and its TCRdb copy is limited to in-frame clones, with some not included. The V and J calls and clone size were taken over from that table, and D and trimming were inferred from the DNA. The sample has about 35,000 clones, 80% seen once.

The clonotype comes from a woman aged 70-85 years with acute or convalescent COVID-19. Material for sequencing was peripheral blood. V usage is TRBV2 and J usage is TRBJ1-6; maybe TRBD1 (5 bases). Here the CDR3 DNA reads TGTGCCAGCAGTGAGGTACCTGGGGCAAATTCACCCCTCCACTTT. Protein sequence: CASSEVPGANSPLHF.